These 16 T cell receptor beta chains were sequenced from one sample in a study of cytomegalovirus exposure and HLA in healthy donors (dated by TCRdb to the late 2010s). Receptor amplification or capture employed the immunoSEQ multiplex PCR assay. For the multiplex PCR, a mixture combining 60 forward primers for TCR Vbeta segments and 13 reverse primers for TCR Jbeta segments was used. TCRdb limited this immuneACCESS table to in-frame rearrangements with V and J called. A share of clones is missing; checked studies link under half to unresolved V genes, and the rest is unexplained. The table for this sample lists approximately 240,000 clones; about 89% of them were counted only once. The biggest ten clones account for approximately 1% of the sample. The sequenced material came from PBMCs. These receptors all come from a woman between 18 and 30 years old in good health and CMV-seronegative.

This clone was detected only a few times. The chain has TRBV4-1 and TRBJ2-2, with 13 bases identical to TRBD2. Germline-derived CDR1 and CDR2 are MGHRA and YSYEKL. V trimming: 2 bases; J trimming: 8 bases; junction bases outside the gene matches: 8. The CDR3 consists of 17 residues. Here the CDR3 DNA reads TGCGCCAGCAGCCAACCGGGACTAGCGGGGATTCTTGGGGAGCTGTTTTTT. Protein: CASSQPGLAGILGELFF.

The V call is TRBV6-5, the J call TRBJ1-2, with D perhaps matching TRBD1 (5 bases). Trimming left V 5 bases short and J 8 bases short, with 9 bases between. Germline CDR1 reads MNHEY; CDR2 reads SVGAGI. This CDR3 is 11 amino acids long. In DNA, the CDR3 is TGTGCCAGCAGTAATGCAGGGGGCTACACCTTC. This codes for CASSNAGGYTF.

The chain has TRBV13 and TRBJ2-5, with D possibly TRBD2 on 7 matching bases. The CDR3 is 13 residues long. Trimming took off 7 bases at V and 1 base at J, with 10 bases between the two ends. Per germline, CDR1 PRHDT and CDR2 FYEKMQ (reference sequence). Here the CDR3 reads CASMGGAQETQYF. Written as DNA, the CDR3 is TGTGCCAGCATGGGGGGGGCCCAAGAGACCCAGTACTTC.

The chain couples TRBV7-2 to TRBJ2-4, with a tentative D call TRBD2 (6 bases). The CDR3 loop spans 16 amino acids. Germline values: CDR1 SGHTA, CDR2 FQGNSA. V lost 5 bases and J 1 base, leaving 15 bases between the germline ends. The DNA for the CDR3 is TGTGCCAGCAGCCTCCGAGGGGAGGTGGCCAAAAACATTCAGTACTTC. Its translation is CASSLRGEVAKNIQYF.

In this sample, this clone turned up once. The chain recombines TRBV12-5 with TRBJ1-1, with D possibly being TRBD1 (5 bases). The CDR3 covers 14 residues. CDR1 is LGHNT, CDR2 FRNRAP, per germline. V was shortened by 0 bases and J by 4 bases, with 9 bases between the two germline ends. The CDR3 nucleotides read TGTGCTAGTGGTTTGGTAGGCAGGGCCACTGAAGCTTTCTTT. Encoded protein: CASGLVGRATEAFF.

V usage is TRBV11-2 and J usage is TRBJ1-1, with D unresolved. Germline CDR1 SGHAT, CDR2 FQNNGV. Trimming cost V 1 base and J 6 bases, with 9 bases left between them. The CDR3 runs 13 residues. This CDR3 reads CASSLGSGSEAFF. The CDR3 DNA is TGTGCCAGCAGCTTAGGGTCAGGTTCTGAAGCTTTCTTT. Combining the CDR3 with reference TRBV11-2 and TRBJ1-1 gives the whole variable domain EAGVAQSPRYKIIEKRQSVAFWCNPISGHATLYWYQQILGQGPKLLIQFQNNGVVDDSQLPKDRFSAERLKGVDSTLKIQPAKLEDSAVYLCASSLGSGSEAFFGQGTRLTVV.

The rearrangement joins TRBV7-2 to TRBJ2-7, with D uncertain. Trimming pared 3 bases from V and 2 bases from J, leaving 11 bases between. CDR1 is SGHTA and CDR2 is FQGNSA in the germline V gene. There are 14 residues in the CDR3. CDR3 bases: TGTGCCAGCAGCTTGCCCCCGAGGACCTACGAGCAGTACTTC. It translates to CASSLPPRTYEQYF.

Only a few counts were recorded for this clone. The chain recombines TRBV10-1 with TRBJ2-3, with TRBD1 as a possible D gene (5 bases). Trimming pared 0 bases from V and 4 bases from J, leaving 11 bases between. Germline V gene sequence: CDR1 WNHNN, CDR2 SYGVQD (reference sequence). This CDR3 comprises 15 residues. The DNA for the CDR3 is TGCGCCAGCAGTGAGTCCGGTCAGGGCGCAGATACGCAGTATTTT. Its protein product is CASSESGQGADTQYF.

To note about this clone: The junction departs from germline at one end; a sequencing error may be responsible. The chain couples TRBV29-1 to TRBJ2-1; D might be TRBD1 (6 bases). Germline lookup yields CDR1 SQVTM and CDR2 ANQGSEA. The CDR3 consists of 17 residues. CDR3 DNA sequence: TGCAGCGCTGAAGATCTTGGGGGCAGCAGCTCCTACAATGAGCAGTTCTTC. It specifies CSAEDLGGSSSYNEQFF.

The CDR3, as DNA: TGTGCCAGCAGCCTCCACAGGGTGAACACTGAAGCTTTCTTT. It translates to CASSLHRVNTEAFF. The chain employs TRBV4-2 and TRBJ1-1, with D tentatively TRBD1 (6 bases). CDR1 is LGHNA, CDR2 YNFKEQ, per germline. The CDR3 extends over 14 amino acids. V shed 4 bases and J shed 0 bases, with 9 bases lying between them.

The CDR3 DNA reads as TGTGCCATCAGTGAGGGACTAGCGGGATTCGAGCAGTACTTC. Encoded protein: CAISEGLAGFEQYF. This chain connects TRBV10-3 to TRBJ2-7; the match to TRBD2 covers 12 bases. The J segment lost 6 bases and the V segment lost 2 bases, leaving 2 bases of the junction unmatched. CDR3 length equals 14 residues. Germline V lookup: CDR1 ENHRY, CDR2 SYGVKD.

The J gene is TRBJ2-1, the V gene TRBV5-6; TRBD2 aligns across 16 bases. The junction had 2 bases not matched to a gene; V was cut back by 3 bases and J by 8 bases. CDR1 SGHDT and CDR2 YYEEEE come from the germline V gene. This CDR3 is 15 amino acids long. The CDR3 region has the DNA TGTGCCAGCAGCTCCGGGACTAGCGGGGGGGATGAGCAGTTCTTC. It yields the protein CASSSGTSGGDEQFF.

The CDR3 DNA follows: TGCGCCAGCAGCCCATGGGCGGGAGAGACCCAGTACTTC. Its translation: CASSPWAGETQYF. The rearrangement uses TRBV4-3 and TRBJ2-5; TRBD2 might be the D (5 bases). The CDR3 covers 13 residues. Germline V gene lookup returns CDR1 LGHNA and CDR2 YSLEER. V gave up 4 bases and J gave up 4 bases, with 10 bases separating them.

V gene TRBV5-1 combines with J gene TRBJ1-6; no firm D call. This CDR3 has 20 residues. Germline CDR1 and CDR2: SGHRS and YFSETQ. Trimming took off 3 bases at V and 0 bases at J, with 22 bases between the two ends. The CDR3 is CASSYGPEEGKSSYNSPLHF. The CDR3 DNA reads as TGCGCCAGCAGCTACGGCCCCGAGGAGGGTAAGAGCTCCTATAATTCACCCCTCCACTTT.

The gene calls are TRBV10-3 and TRBJ1-5; 9 positions match TRBD1. V shed 0 bases, J shed 3 bases, and the junction held 3 bases outside the gene matches. CDR3 size: 16 residues. The germline gives CDR1 ENHRY, CDR2 SYGVKD. CDR3 DNA sequence: TGTGCCATCAGTGAGTCCGGGACAGGGCTCAATCAGCCCCAGCATTTT. Amino acid sequence: CAISESGTGLNQPQHF.

This chain uses TRBV6-1 with TRBJ1-4, with D unclear. The ends were cut back, 8 bases at V and 7 bases at J, with 17 bases in the middle. This CDR3 spans 14 amino acids. Germline CDR1 reads MNHNS; CDR2 reads SASEGT. This CDR3 is CASGRPGGVEKLFF. The CDR3 nucleotides are TGTGCCAGCGGGAGGCCGGGCGGTGTTGAAAAACTGTTTTTT.